The 32 T cell receptor beta chains below come from one sample, sequenced in a study of OX40 agonist ivuxolimab in advanced cancers. Library preparation was by the immunoSEQ multiplex PCR assay. The source is immuneACCESS, and TCRdb retained only in-frame sequences with V and J called. Part of the clones is not carried over; for the studies checked, unresolved V genes explain less than half of this, and the remainder is unexplained. For this sample the table gives approximately 46,000 clones, of which more than 85% were detected only once. The ten most abundant clones make up about 10% of the sample. Source: CD4+ or CD8+ T cells sorted from blood, taken in a trial of the OX40 agonist ivuxolimab. Receptor source: an adult with an advanced solid tumor such as melanoma, head and neck, liver or kidney cancer.

This chain joins TRBV7-9 and TRBJ2-2; the D is unclear. Germline values: CDR1 SEHNR, CDR2 FQNEAQ (reference sequence). The CDR3 totals 12 residues. Trimming took off 4 bases at V and 3 bases at J, with 3 bases between the two ends. Here the CDR3 DNA reads TGTGCCAGCAGCTCGGACACCGGGGAGCTGTTTTTT. This encodes CASSSDTGELFF.

The V gene is TRBV11-2, the J gene TRBJ2-5; D not certain. Germline-derived CDR1 and CDR2 are SGHAT and FQNNGV. Trimming took off 2 bases at V and 3 bases at J, with 4 bases between the two ends. This CDR3 spans 12 amino acids. The CDR3 sequence: CASSLTEETQYF. The CDR3 nucleotides read TGTGCCAGCAGCTTAACCGAAGAGACCCAGTACTTC. Filled out from reference TRBV11-2 and TRBJ2-5, the complete variable domain reads EAGVAQSPRYKIIEKRQSVAFWCNPISGHATLYWYQQILGQGPKLLIQFQNNGVVDDSQLPKDRFSAERLKGVDSTLKIQPAKLEDSAVYLCASSLTEETQYFGPGTRLLVL.

This clone was seen only once. This sequence joins TRBV27 and TRBJ2-5; no clear D gene. V was trimmed by 6 bases and J by 1 base, leaving 21 bases between them. From germline, CDR1 is MNHEY and CDR2 SMNVEV (reference sequence). The CDR3 totals 17 residues. This chain's CDR3 is CASSRTFQRKGQETQYF. For the CDR3, the DNA is TGTGCCAGCAGCCGGACCTTTCAGAGGAAGGGCCAAGAGACCCAGTACTTC.

The genes are TRBV28 and TRBJ2-7; 10 nucleotides agree with TRBD1. This CDR3 is 16 amino acids long. V lost 2 bases, J lost 3 bases, and 7 bases stayed unmatched. Per germline, CDR1 MDHEN and CDR2 SYDVKM. In DNA form, the CDR3 reads TGTGCCAGCAGTTTAACCCTCCGGACAGGGGGCTACGAGCAGTACTTC. Its translation: CASSLTLRTGGYEQYF.

The chain combines TRBV9 with TRBJ1-1; D gene unclear. V lost 0 bases and J lost 3, with 6 bases in between. Germline CDR1 SGDLS, CDR2 YYNGEE. The CDR3 has 13 amino acids. CDR3 in amino acids: CASSVGYYTEAFF. The CDR3 DNA sequence: TGTGCCAGCAGCGTAGGATATTACACTGAAGCTTTCTTT.

This clone was detected only a few times. The genes are TRBV7-9 and TRBJ1-1; D may be TRBD1 (6 bases). CDR1 and CDR2 (germline): SEHNR, FQNEAQ (reference sequence). V was clipped by 11 bases and J by 1 base, with 14 bases between them. The length of the CDR3 is 13 residues. The CDR3: CAATGLRNTEAFF. CDR3 DNA: TGTGCCGCCACAGGGTTAAGGAACACTGAAGCTTTCTTT.

CDR3 in DNA: TGCGCCAGCAGTGAACACAGTAGAGGACACGAAGATTCACCCCTCCACTTT. It codes for CASSEHSRGHEDSPLHF. The chain couples TRBV10-1 to TRBJ1-6, with a weak D call TRBD1 (5 bases). Germline V CDR1 and CDR2: WNHNN, SYGVQD (reference sequence). The CDR3 spans 17 residues. Deletions cut 3 bases from V and 8 bases from J, with 20 bases between.

V is TRBV6-5 and J is TRBJ2-2; a weak D match, TRBD1 (7 bases). V shed 4 bases and J shed 4 bases, with 16 bases lying between them. This CDR3 has 16 amino acids. The germline gives CDR1 MNHEY, CDR2 SVGAGI. CDR3 sequence: CASSSPEGASTGELFF. The CDR3 coding sequence is TGTGCCAGCAGTTCCCCGGAGGGGGCGAGCACCGGGGAGCTGTTTTTT.

The rearrangement uses TRBV4-1 and TRBJ1-5; 10 bases align to TRBD1. This CDR3 has 16 residues. J lost 6 bases, V lost 0 bases, and 5 bases had no gene match. Germline CDR1 MGHRA, CDR2 YSYEKL. The CDR3 DNA sequence: TGCGCCAGCAGCCAAGAAGACAGGGGGCTTGTTCAGCCCCAGCATTTT. Encoded protein: CASSQEDRGLVQPQHF.

This rearrangement joins TRBV19 to TRBJ2-1; perhaps TRBD2 as D (6 bases). The CDR3 totals 15 residues. Per the germline V gene, CDR1 is LNHDA and CDR2 is SQIVND (reference sequence). With 4 bases removed from V and 9 bases from J, the gap between germline ends came to 19 bases. Here the CDR3 reads CASSTRRDGGTEQFF. CDR3 nucleotide sequence: TGTGCCAGTAGTACCCGACGGGACGGGGGTACTGAGCAGTTCTTC.

The J gene is TRBJ1-2, the V gene TRBV27, with TRBD1 matching 7 bases. CDR3 length: 14 amino acids. Trimming took 0 bases from V and 7 from J; bases not matched to a gene: 5. Germline assignment: CDR1 MNHEY and CDR2 SMNVEV (reference sequence). CDR3 sequence: CASSLSTGSGGYTF. The CDR3 nucleotides are TGTGCCAGCAGTTTATCGACAGGGAGTGGTGGCTACACCTTC.

The gene calls are TRBV2 and TRBJ1-2; no clear D. Per germline, CDR1 SNHLY and CDR2 FYNNEI. Trimming shortened V by 7 bases and J by 4 bases, and 13 bases separated the two germline ends. This CDR3 contains 13 residues. In DNA form, the CDR3 reads TGTGCCAGCACCAGCGGAGGAGGCTATGGCTACACCTTC. It specifies CASTSGGGYGYTF.

V usage is TRBV9 and J usage is TRBJ2-1; possibly TRBD2 for D (6 bases). This CDR3 has 13 residues. The germline V gene encodes CDR1 SGDLS and CDR2 YYNGEE. V was cut by 7 bases and J by 4 bases, with 12 bases left in between. CDR3 region: CASRGGDYNEQFF. The CDR3, as DNA: TGTGCCAGCCGTGGCGGGGATTACAATGAGCAGTTCTTC. Combining the CDR3 with reference TRBV9 and TRBJ2-1 gives the whole variable domain DSGVTQTPKHLITATGQRVTLRCSPRSGDLSVYWYQQSLDQGLQFLIQYYNGEERAKGNILERFSAQQFPDLHSELNLSSLELGDSALYFCASRGGDYNEQFFGPGTRLTVL.

V and J are TRBV29-1 and TRBJ2-2; 8 bases fit TRBD2. The CDR3 runs 16 residues. Germline V gene data show CDR1 as SQVTM and CDR2 as ANQGSEA. V was pared by 0 bases and J by 3 bases, with 6 bases of the junction left unmatched. The CDR3 nucleotides are TGCAGCGTTGAAGATTTGGCGGGAGGTGACACCGGGGAGCTGTTTTTT. Amino acids: CSVEDLAGGDTGELFF.

The chain links TRBV9 to TRBJ1-5, with D perhaps TRBD1 (6 bases). CDR3 size: 15 residues. Germline-derived CDR1 and CDR2 are SGDLS and YYNGEE. Deletions cut 0 bases from V and 5 bases from J, with 12 bases between. The CDR3 protein is CASSVEGVQDQPQHF. As DNA, the CDR3 is TGTGCCAGCAGCGTAGAGGGGGTCCAGGATCAGCCCCAGCATTTT.

This rearrangement joins TRBV19 to TRBJ1-5; 9 nucleotides line up with TRBD1. J was trimmed by 5 bases and V by 5 bases; bases with no gene match: 7. The CDR3 sequence is 15 residues long. Germline-derived CDR1 and CDR2 are LNHDA and SQIVND (reference sequence). The CDR3 protein is CASSPPGTGYQPQHF. DNA of the CDR3: TGTGCCAGTAGTCCTCCCGGGACAGGGTATCAGCCCCAGCATTTT.

Only one count was recorded for this clone. V gene TRBV5-4 combines with J gene TRBJ2-2, with a tentative D call TRBD2 (5 bases). There are 17 residues in the CDR3. In germline, CDR1 is SGHNT, CDR2 YYREEE (reference sequence). The ends were cut back, 4 bases at V and 0 bases at J, with 16 bases in the middle. This CDR3 is CASSPRRVASNTGELFF. CDR3 DNA: TGTGCCAGCAGCCCCCGTAGGGTAGCGTCGAACACCGGGGAGCTGTTTTTT.

J is TRBJ1-5 and V is TRBV6-5; TRBD1 matches 8 bases. The germline V gene encodes CDR1 MNHEY and CDR2 SVGAGI. This CDR3 contains 16 residues. Trimming cost V 4 bases and J 2 bases; bases outside gene matches: 7. The DNA of the CDR3 is TGTGCCAGCAGTTCGTCCAAGACAGGGGGCAATCAGCCCCAGCATTTT. Its protein is CASSSSKTGGNQPQHF.

The rearrangement uses TRBV5-8 and TRBJ1-5; no clear D. The CDR3 is 16 amino acids. V was clipped by 3 bases and J by 3 bases, with 16 bases between them. From germline, CDR1 is SGHTS and CDR2 YDEGEE. The CDR3 sequence is CASSSYRAVINQPQHF. The CDR3 nucleotides are TGTGCCAGCAGCTCCTACAGAGCAGTGATCAATCAGCCCCAGCATTTT.

The CDR3 DNA sequence: TGTGCCAGCAGCGATGGAGGGGGAAACACTGAAGCTTTCTTT. Encoded protein: CASSDGGGNTEAFF. The gene calls are TRBV9 and TRBJ1-1, with TRBD1 as a possible D gene (6 bases). CDR3 length: 14 amino acids. Germline V gene data show CDR1 as SGDLS and CDR2 as YYNGEE. Deletions cut 3 bases from V and 2 bases from J, with 11 bases between.

This chain uses TRBV7-9 with TRBJ1-2; 7 bases align to TRBD1. This CDR3 is 13 amino acids long. Trimming took 5 bases from V and 4 from J; bases not matched to a gene: 4. Germline CDR1 reads SEHNR; CDR2 reads FQNEAQ (reference sequence). CDR3 nucleotide sequence: TGTGCCAGCAGCACCGGGACAGCCTATGGCTACACCTTC. It translates to CASSTGTAYGYTF.

The chain recombines TRBV9 with TRBJ2-1; TRBD1 matches 7 bases. V was pared by 3 bases and J by 6 bases, with 0 bases of the junction left unmatched. Germline values: CDR1 SGDLS, CDR2 YYNGEE. This CDR3 is built from 12 residues. The CDR3, as DNA: TGTGCCAGCAGCGGACAGGGCAATGAGCAGTTCTTC. Amino acid sequence: CASSGQGNEQFF.

CDR3: CASSYSGREAFF. DNA for the CDR3: TGTGCCAGCAGTTACTCTGGCAGAGAAGCTTTCTTT. The rearrangement links TRBV6-5 to TRBJ1-1, with D uncertain. The germline gives CDR1 MNHEY, CDR2 SVGAGI. CDR3 length equals 12 residues. V dropped 0 bases and J dropped 8 bases, with 7 bases sitting between them.

The chain has TRBV7-6 and TRBJ2-3; 9 bases align to TRBD2. Germline V gene sequence: CDR1 SGHVS, CDR2 FNYEAQ. Trimming cost V 0 bases and J 3 bases; bases outside gene matches: 16. The CDR3 extends over 20 amino acids. CDR3 sequence (DNA): TGTGCCAGCAGCTTAGCGAGAGCAATTAGGGGGACTAGCTCGACAGATACGCAGTATTTT. Amino acid sequence: CASSLARAIRGTSSTDTQYF.

This chain connects TRBV7-9 to TRBJ2-2, with D uncertain. This CDR3 contains 16 residues. Per germline, CDR1 SEHNR and CDR2 FQNEAQ (reference sequence). V gave up 5 bases and J gave up 7 bases, with 20 bases separating them. Written as DNA, the CDR3 is TGTGCCAGCAGCCCGCCAGCCGGGCGAAGGGACGGGGAGCTGTTTTTT. Its protein is CASSPPAGRRDGELFF.

The V gene is TRBV5-1, the J gene TRBJ2-4; TRBD2 agrees at 12 bases. Germline V gene lookup returns CDR1 SGHRS and CDR2 YFSETQ. Unmatched junction bases numbered 8, after V lost 2 bases and J lost 8 bases. CDR3 size: 16 residues. CDR3 in amino acids: CASSLGRLAGEYIQYF. In DNA form, the CDR3 reads TGCGCCAGCAGCTTAGGAAGACTAGCGGGAGAATACATTCAGTACTTC.

The chain is built from TRBV6-5 and TRBJ2-1, with 7 bases identical to TRBD2. J gave up 6 bases and V 5 bases, and 10 bases lay outside the gene matches. The CDR3 runs 15 residues. The germline V gene has CDR1 MNHEY and CDR2 SVGAGI. The CDR3 DNA is TGTGCCAGCAGTCGGACTAGGACCACGAGCAATGAGCAGTTCTTC. Amino acid sequence: CASSRTRTTSNEQFF.

CDR3 sequence (DNA): TGTGCCAGCAGCTCGACAGGGGTCCCCCCCTACGAGCAGTACTTC. Translating it yields CASSSTGVPPYEQYF. V usage is TRBV7-6 and J usage is TRBJ2-7; 8 nucleotides match TRBD1. Germline V gene data show CDR1 as SGHVS and CDR2 as FNYEAQ. V was clipped by 4 bases and J by 2 bases; unmatched bases: 7. The CDR3 has 15 residues. Full variable domain (missing parts from reference TRBV7-6 and TRBJ2-7): GAGVSQSPRYKVTKRGQDVALRCDPISGHVSLYWYRQALGQGPEFLTYFNYEAQQDKSGLPNDRFSAERPEGSISTLTIQRTEQRDSAMYRCASSSTGVPPYEQYFGPGTRLTVT.

The chain recombines TRBV4-1 with TRBJ2-7; a possible D gene is TRBD2 (7 bases). Trimming shortened V by 6 bases and J by 2 bases, and 11 bases separated the two germline ends. There are 13 residues in the CDR3. Germline V CDR1 and CDR2: MGHRA, YSYEKL. CDR3 DNA: TGCGCCAGCAGGGGGGCGGGGGCCTACGAGCAGTACTTC. Protein product: CASRGAGAYEQYF.

This clone was observed once. The chain links TRBV19 to TRBJ1-5; weak D call: TRBD1 (6 bases). Germline lookup yields CDR1 LNHDA and CDR2 SQIVND (reference sequence). The CDR3 loop spans 14 amino acids. V gave up 5 bases and J gave up 7 bases, with 15 bases separating them. Here the CDR3 reads CASSRPGEGQPQHF. CDR3 in DNA: TGTGCCAGTAGTCGGCCAGGGGAAGGGCAGCCCCAGCATTTT. The full variable domain, rest sourced from reference TRBV19 and TRBJ1-5, is DGGITQSPKYLFRKEGQNVTLSCEQNLNHDAMYWYRQDPGQGLRLIYYSQIVNDFQKGDIAEGYSVSREKKESFPLTVTSAQKNPTAFYLCASSRPGEGQPQHFGDGTRLSIL.

The chain joins TRBV6-5 to TRBJ1-6; D remains ambiguous. Germline V gives CDR1 MNHEY, CDR2 SVGAGI. The CDR3 runs to 16 residues. V lost 0 bases and J 0 bases, leaving 6 bases between the germline ends. CDR3 sequence: CASSYSGSSYNSPLHF. The CDR3 DNA reads as TGTGCCAGCAGTTACTCCGGGAGCTCCTATAATTCACCCCTCCACTTT.

A single count supports this clone. The chain is built from TRBV15 and TRBJ2-3, with a possible D match to TRBD2 (6 bases). The CDR3 has 16 amino acids. The ends were cut back, 3 bases at V and 2 bases at J, with 15 bases in the middle. Germline loops: CDR1 LNHNV, CDR2 YYDKDF (reference sequence). The CDR3 nucleotides read TGTGCCACCAGCAGGTCCGGGAGCCTCCCCACAGATACGCAGTATTTT. It is translated as CATSRSGSLPTDTQYF.